This T cell receptor beta chain was identified in a study of blood T cell repertoires in COVID-19. TCRdb keeps only in-frame clones here, not all; method: immunoSEQ multiplex PCR. The sample carries approximately 50,000 clones, more than 80% recorded once. The CDR3 is 16 residues long. Per germline, CDR1 SEHNR and CDR2 FQNEAQ (reference sequence). Between the trimmed V and J ends, which lost 3 bases and 0 bases, there was a span of 15 bases. The source is a man aged 55 to 70 with acute or convalescent COVID-19. The sample was peripheral blood. This chain links TRBV7-9 with TRBJ2-7; the D gene is possibly TRBD1 (6 bases). For the CDR3, the DNA is TGTGCCAGCAGCTTTCTTGGGGGCAGGAGCTCCTACGAGCAGTACTTC. It specifies CASSFLGGRSSYEQYF. Full variable domain (missing parts from reference TRBV7-9 and TRBJ2-7): DTGVSQNPRHKITKRGQNVTFRCDPISEHNRLYWYRQTLGQGPEFLTYFQNEAQLEKSRLLSDRFSAERPKGSFSTLEIQRTEQGDSAMYLCASSFLGGRSSYEQYFGPGTRLTVT.